A selection of T cell receptor beta chains follows, all from one sample in a study of cytomegalovirus exposure and HLA in healthy donors. The repertoire was sequenced with immunoSEQ multiplex PCR; TCRdb's copy has only in-frame clones and lacks some. Seen here are some 140,000 clones, about 80% observed once, and the top ten hold around 13%. Input material: PBMCs. The receptor source for this set is a man between 25 and 39 years old in good health and CMV-seropositive. The CDR3 runs from the conserved cysteine through the conserved F or W.

CDR3: CATSRETAGVYEQYF
V: TRBV15
J: TRBJ2-7

CDR3: CASGGTVNTGELFF
V: TRBV28
J: TRBJ2-2

CDR3: CASSTRTAVVPAKNIQYF
V: TRBV28
J: TRBJ2-4

CDR3: CASSDGGIRDQPQHF
V: TRBV10-1
J: TRBJ1-5

CDR3: CASSLGGNRANYGYTF
V: TRBV28
J: TRBJ1-2

CDR3: CASRAEGQDTGELFF
V: TRBV7-6
J: TRBJ2-2

CDR3: CASSPRTGTTYEQYF
V: TRBV27
J: TRBJ2-7

CDR3: CASSRTGRQETQYF
V: TRBV28
J: TRBJ2-5

CDR3: CSTEHPMDRIGYGYTF
V: TRBV29-1
J: TRBJ1-2

CDR3: CSARETGHDF
V: TRBV20-1
J: TRBJ1-6

CDR3: CASSLAQGANNEQFF
V: TRBV11-1
J: TRBJ2-1

CDR3: CASSRQVTGHMNTEAFF
V: TRBV4-2
J: TRBJ1-1

CDR3: CASSLTREVYTGGGHNEQFF
V: TRBV7-3
J: TRBJ2-1

CDR3: CASSSQAGVGETQYF
V: TRBV5-1
J: TRBJ2-5

CDR3: CASSFLASGSYNEQFF
V: TRBV28
J: TRBJ2-1

CDR3: CASSQWQNQPQHF
V: TRBV4-1
J: TRBJ1-5

CDR3: CASSLAGASGGELFF
V: TRBV5-1
J: TRBJ2-2

CDR3: CSVATGNQETQYF
V: TRBV29-1
J: TRBJ2-5

CDR3: CSVERLAGGGDTQYF
V: TRBV29-1
J: TRBJ2-3

CDR3: CASSSDGSNQPQHF
V: TRBV7-9
J: TRBJ1-5

CDR3: CASSAGTGSANIQYF
V: TRBV2
J: TRBJ2-4

CDR3: CASSLGGVGTDTQYF
V: TRBV7-3
J: TRBJ2-3

CDR3: CASSPTTTDTQYF
V: TRBV5-6
J: TRBJ2-3

CDR3: CASRARMAGKETQYF
V: TRBV2
J: TRBJ2-5

CDR3: CASSRSGNTIYF
V: TRBV6-5
J: TRBJ1-3

CDR3: CASRGPRDRGPVYTF
V: TRBV5-6
J: TRBJ1-2

CDR3: CASSPRQALGENTEAFF
V: TRBV4-1
J: TRBJ1-1

CDR3: CASSRVMGTEAFF
V: TRBV5-8
J: TRBJ1-1

CDR3: CATSPGEETQYF
V: TRBV15
J: TRBJ2-5

CDR3: CASSRLYEQYF
V: TRBV28
J: TRBJ2-7

CDR3: CASSWGQQETQYF
V: TRBV7-7
J: TRBJ2-5

CDR3: CASSLERNEQYF
V: TRBV5-4
J: TRBJ2-7

CDR3: CASSFVTGVNTEAFF
V: TRBV7-2
J: TRBJ1-1

CDR3: CASSPRAEYYEQYF
V: TRBV6-1
J: TRBJ2-7

CDR3: CASSLLRGSTGELFF
V: TRBV7-3
J: TRBJ2-2

CDR3: CASSLTGVNTEAFF
V: TRBV5-5
J: TRBJ1-1

CDR3: CASSPGQELSAQTSYEQYF
V: TRBV4-1
J: .

CDR3: CASSLLLLKPGELFF
V: TRBV28
J: TRBJ2-2

CDR3: CASSQPGGIGELFF
V: TRBV4-2
J: TRBJ2-2

CDR3: CASSITSGNTEAFF
V: TRBV19
J: TRBJ1-1

CDR3: CASSPGTSGHNEQFF
V: TRBV7-9
J: TRBJ2-1

CDR3: CAISESGGARSNEQFF
V: TRBV10-3
J: TRBJ2-1

CDR3: CASSSSGRMTYEQYF
V: TRBV7-9
J: TRBJ2-7

CDR3: CASSFVAGHTDTQYF
V: TRBV27
J: TRBJ2-3

CDR3: CASSLGTENIQYF
V: TRBV7-3
J: TRBJ2-4

CDR3: CASSLGPHNEQFF
V: TRBV27
J: TRBJ2-1

CDR3: CSRQQGNEQFF
V: TRBV29-1
J: TRBJ2-1

CDR3: CASSSDPRRGPSYEQYF
V: TRBV28
J: TRBJ2-7

CDR3: CASRQTGGLEEKLFF
V: TRBV28
J: TRBJ1-4

CDR3: CASSYRVGNIQYF
V: TRBV28
J: TRBJ2-4

CDR3: CASSLPRTGAYEQYF
V: TRBV7-2
J: TRBJ2-7

CDR3: CASGQGGVQYF
V: TRBV14
J: TRBJ2-7

CDR3: CAWGQATGTRAVREQFF
V: TRBV30
J: TRBJ2-1

CDR3: CASSGWGGTEAFF
V: TRBV19
J: TRBJ1-1